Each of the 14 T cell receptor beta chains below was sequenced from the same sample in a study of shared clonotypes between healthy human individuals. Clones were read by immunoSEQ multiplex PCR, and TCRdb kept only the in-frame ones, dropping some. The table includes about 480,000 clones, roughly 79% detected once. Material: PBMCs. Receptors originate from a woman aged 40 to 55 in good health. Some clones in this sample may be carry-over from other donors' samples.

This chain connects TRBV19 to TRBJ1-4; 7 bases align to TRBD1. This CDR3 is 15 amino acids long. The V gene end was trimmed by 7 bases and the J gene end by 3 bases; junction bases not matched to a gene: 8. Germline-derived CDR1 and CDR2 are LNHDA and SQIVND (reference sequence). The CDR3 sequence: CASTITGTANEKLFF. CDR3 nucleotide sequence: TGTGCCAGTACGATAACCGGGACAGCTAATGAAAAACTGTTTTTT.

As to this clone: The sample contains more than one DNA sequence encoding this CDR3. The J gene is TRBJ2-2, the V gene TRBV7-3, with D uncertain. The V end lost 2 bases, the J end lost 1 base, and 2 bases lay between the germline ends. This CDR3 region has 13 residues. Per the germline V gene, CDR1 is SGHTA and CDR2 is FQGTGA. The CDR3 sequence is CASSLGNTGELFF. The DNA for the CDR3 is TGTGCCAGCAGCTTAGGGAACACCGGGGAGCTGTTTTTT.

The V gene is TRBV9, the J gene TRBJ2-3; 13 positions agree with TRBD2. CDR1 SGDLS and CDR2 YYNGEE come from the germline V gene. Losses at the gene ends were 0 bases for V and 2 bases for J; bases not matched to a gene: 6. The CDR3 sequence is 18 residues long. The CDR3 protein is CASSVGLAGGSYTDTQYF. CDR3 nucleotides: TGTGCCAGCAGCGTAGGACTAGCGGGAGGTTCGTACACAGATACGCAGTATTTT.

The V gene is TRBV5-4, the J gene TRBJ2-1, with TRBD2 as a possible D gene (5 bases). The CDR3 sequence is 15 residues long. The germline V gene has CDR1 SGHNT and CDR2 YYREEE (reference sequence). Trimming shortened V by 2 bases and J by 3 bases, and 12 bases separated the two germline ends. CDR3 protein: CASSFGLTNYNEQFF. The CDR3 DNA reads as TGTGCCAGCAGCTTCGGACTGACGAACTACAATGAGCAGTTCTTC.

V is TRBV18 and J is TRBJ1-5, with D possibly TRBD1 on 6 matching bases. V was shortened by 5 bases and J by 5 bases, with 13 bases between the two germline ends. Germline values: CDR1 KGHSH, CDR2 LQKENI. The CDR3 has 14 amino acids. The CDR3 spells CASSSMGAHQPQHF. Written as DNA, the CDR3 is TGTGCCAGCTCATCGATGGGGGCCCATCAGCCCCAGCATTTT. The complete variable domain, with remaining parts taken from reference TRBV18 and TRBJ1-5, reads NAGVMQNPRHLVRRRGQEARLRCSPMKGHSHVYWYRQLPEEGLKFMVYLQKENIIDESGMPKERFSAEFPKEGPSILRIQQVVRGDSAAYFCASSSMGAHQPQHFGDGTRLSIL.

The CDR3 here is CASSPLGSGNPHEQYF. For the CDR3, the DNA is TGCGCCAGCAGCCCCCTGGGTAGCGGGAACCCCCACGAGCAGTACTTC. The gene calls are TRBV5-1 and TRBJ2-7, with TRBD2 matching over 8 bases. The CDR3 covers 16 residues. Trimming cost V 4 bases and J 5 bases; bases outside gene matches: 14. Germline lookup yields CDR1 SGHRS and CDR2 YFSETQ. Filled out from reference TRBV5-1 and TRBJ2-7, the complete variable domain reads KAGVTQTPRYLIKTRGQQVTLSCSPISGHRSVSWYQQTPGQGLQFLFEYFSETQRNKGNFPGRFSGRQFSNSRSEMNVSTLELGDSALYLCASSPLGSGNPHEQYFGPGTRLTVT.

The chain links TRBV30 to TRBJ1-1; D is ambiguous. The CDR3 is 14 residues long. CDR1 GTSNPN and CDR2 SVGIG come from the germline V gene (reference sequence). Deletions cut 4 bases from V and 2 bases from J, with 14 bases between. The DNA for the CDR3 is TGTGCCTGGAAGGATGGGCCCGCCAACACTGAAGCTTTCTTT. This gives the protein CAWKDGPANTEAFF.

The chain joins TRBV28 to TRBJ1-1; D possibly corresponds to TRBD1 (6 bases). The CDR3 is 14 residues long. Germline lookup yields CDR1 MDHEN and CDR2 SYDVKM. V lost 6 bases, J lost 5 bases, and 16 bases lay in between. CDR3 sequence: CASSDYGGWTEAFF. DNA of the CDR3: TGTGCCAGCAGCGATTATGGGGGCTGGACTGAAGCTTTCTTT.

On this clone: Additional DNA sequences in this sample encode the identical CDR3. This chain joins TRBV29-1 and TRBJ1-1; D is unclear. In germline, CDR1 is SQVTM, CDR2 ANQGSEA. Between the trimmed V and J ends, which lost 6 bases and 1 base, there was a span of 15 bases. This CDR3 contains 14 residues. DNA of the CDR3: TGCAGCGTCCGGCCCTCCCGGAGGAACACTGAAGCTTTCTTT. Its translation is CSVRPSRRNTEAFF. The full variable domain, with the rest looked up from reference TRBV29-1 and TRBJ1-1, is SAVISQKPSRDICQRGTSLTIQCQVDSQVTMMFWYRQQPGQSLTLIATANQGSEATYESGFVIDKFPISRPNLTFSTLTVSNMSPEDSSIYLCSVRPSRRNTEAFFGQGTRLTVV.

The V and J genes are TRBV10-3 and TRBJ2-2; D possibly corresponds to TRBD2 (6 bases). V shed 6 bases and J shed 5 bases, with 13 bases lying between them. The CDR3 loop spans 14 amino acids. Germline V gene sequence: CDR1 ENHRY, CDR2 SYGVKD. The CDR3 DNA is TGTGCCATCAGCCCGGGAGCTATGACCGGGGAGCTGTTTTTT. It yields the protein CAISPGAMTGELFF.

In DNA, the CDR3 is TGCGCCAGCAGTTTCTTAGGGTTCAGCACTGAAGCTTTCTTT. The encoded protein is CASSFLGFSTEAFF. This chain uses TRBV5-1 with TRBJ1-1; D gene ambiguous. This CDR3 spans 14 amino acids. Between the trimmed V and J ends, which lost 5 bases and 4 bases, there was a span of 15 bases. Germline V lookup: CDR1 SGHRS, CDR2 YFSETQ.

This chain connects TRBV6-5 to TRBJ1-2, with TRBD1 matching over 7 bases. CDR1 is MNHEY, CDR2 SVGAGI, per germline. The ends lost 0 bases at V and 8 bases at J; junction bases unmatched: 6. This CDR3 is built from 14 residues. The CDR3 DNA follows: TGTGCCAGCAGTTACTCACCAGGGGACAGCGGCTACACCTTC. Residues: CASSYSPGDSGYTF.

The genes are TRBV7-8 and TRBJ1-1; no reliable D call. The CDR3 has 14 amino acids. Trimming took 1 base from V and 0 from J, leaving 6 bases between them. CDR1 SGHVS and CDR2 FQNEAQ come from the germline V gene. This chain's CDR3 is CASSLGEVNTEAFF. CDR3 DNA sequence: TGTGCCAGCAGCTTAGGGGAGGTGAACACTGAAGCTTTCTTT.

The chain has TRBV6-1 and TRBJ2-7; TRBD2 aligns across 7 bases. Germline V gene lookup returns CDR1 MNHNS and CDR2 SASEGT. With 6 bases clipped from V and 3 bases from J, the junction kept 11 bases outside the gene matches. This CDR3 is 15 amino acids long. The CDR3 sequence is CASSGGGPQGYEQYF. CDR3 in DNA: TGTGCCAGCAGCGGGGGAGGGCCCCAGGGCTACGAGCAGTACTTC.